The 7 T cell receptor beta chains given below trace back to one sample, sequenced in a study of T cells of healthy individuals. MiXCR, applied by TCRdb to the 5' RACE reads, yields one record per CDR3 protein. Found here are 100,000 or so distinct CDR3 sequences, approximately 16% of them singletons; the top ten hold over 5%. These receptors all come from a human donor in good health.

The genes are TRBV2 and TRBJ2-6, with 10 bases aligning to TRBD1. CDR3 length: 19 residues. With 1 base clipped from V and 0 bases from J, the junction kept 6 bases outside the gene matches. Per germline, CDR1 SNHLY and CDR2 FYNNEI. The chain's CDR3 is CASSEGRGQGTSGANVLTF. In nucleotides, the CDR3 is TGTGCCAGCAGTGAAGGGCGGGGACAGGGGACCTCTGGGGCCAACGTCCTGACTTTC.

This clonotype was detected a few times. The chain employs TRBV6-6 and TRBJ2-7; possible D gene TRBD1, 6 bases. CDR3 size: 11 residues. Germline CDR1 is MNHNY and CDR2 is SVGAGI (reference sequence). V was clipped by 9 bases and J by 4 bases, with 10 bases between them. CDR3 in amino acids: CASLGGYEQYF. The CDR3 DNA reads as TGTGCCAGTTTAGGGGGATACGAGCAGTACTTC.

The table lists this clonotype with many counts. The chain employs TRBV20-1 and TRBJ1-5; TRBD1 is a possible D gene (6 bases). Between the trimmed V and J ends, which lost 0 bases and 3 bases, there was a span of 12 bases. CDR3 length equals 15 residues. CDR1 and CDR2 from the germline V gene are DFQATT and SNEGSKA (reference sequence). CDR3 DNA: TGCAGTGCTAGAGACTTGGCAGGGGACAATCAGCCCCAGCATTTT. It is translated as CSARDLAGDNQPQHF.

The rearrangement joins TRBV7-6 to TRBJ1-2; TRBD1 matches at 8 bases. The CDR3 has 15 residues. Losses at the gene ends were 4 bases for V and 8 bases for J; bases not matched to a gene: 12. Germline V lookup: CDR1 SGHVS, CDR2 FNYEAQ. CDR3 bases: TGTGCCAGCAGCTCCCGATTAGACAGGGGAGGCGGCTACACCTTC. Its translation is CASSSRLDRGGGYTF.

The gene calls are TRBV5-1 and TRBJ2-3; tentatively, D is TRBD2 (6 bases). Germline V gives CDR1 SGHRS, CDR2 YFSETQ. The CDR3 is 14 residues long. Between the trimmed V and J ends, which lost 3 bases and 2 bases, there was a span of 10 bases. CDR3 DNA sequence: TGCGCCAGCAGCTACACGGACTACACAGATACGCAGTATTTT. It translates to CASSYTDYTDTQYF.

This clonotype was observed a handful of times. The chain joins TRBV20-1 to TRBJ2-1; D gene uncertain. The CDR3 sequence is 16 residues long. In germline, CDR1 is DFQATT, CDR2 SNEGSKA (reference sequence). The V end lost 0 bases, the J end lost 0 bases, and 12 bases lay between the germline ends. CDR3 DNA: TGCAGTGCTAGAGATCCCACTTCTTCCTCCTACAATGAGCAGTTCTTC. This encodes CSARDPTSSSYNEQFF.

CDR3: CASSSLGEGSGTEAFF. The CDR3 DNA follows: TGTGCCAGCAGTTCCCTTGGGGAGGGCTCTGGCACTGAAGCTTTCTTT. The chain combines TRBV27 with TRBJ1-1; D remains unclear. The V end was cut by 4 bases, the J end by 4 bases, with 19 bases between. The germline CDR1 and CDR2 sequences are MNHEY and SMNVEV (reference sequence). This CDR3 is 16 amino acids long.